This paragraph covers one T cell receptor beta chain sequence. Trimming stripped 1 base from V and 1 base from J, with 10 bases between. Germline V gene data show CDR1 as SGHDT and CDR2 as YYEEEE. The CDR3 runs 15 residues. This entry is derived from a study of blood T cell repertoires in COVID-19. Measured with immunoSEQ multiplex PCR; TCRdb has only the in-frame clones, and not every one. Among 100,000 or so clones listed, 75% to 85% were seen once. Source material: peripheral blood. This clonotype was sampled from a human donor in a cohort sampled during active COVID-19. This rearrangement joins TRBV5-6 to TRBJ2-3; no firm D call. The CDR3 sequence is CASSLLDGGTDTQYF. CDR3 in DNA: TGTGCCAGCAGCTTGTTAGACGGAGGCACAGATACGCAGTATTTT.